The clone carrying this TCR beta chain was picked up one time. Profiled with immunoSEQ multiplex PCR; TCRdb holds only in-frame clones, not every one. The sample includes hundreds of thousands of clones, roughly four fifths seen only once; the top ten take around 12%. CDR1 and CDR2 (germline): KGHSH, LQKENI. The J segment lost 2 bases and the V segment lost 6 bases, leaving 14 bases of the junction unmatched. The CDR3 extends over 20 amino acids. The data were obtained in a study of shared clonotypes between healthy human individuals. This sequence originates from a woman in her 40s in good health. Some clones in this sample may be carry-over from other donors' samples. The sample taken for sequencing was PBMCs. The chain joins TRBV18 to TRBJ2-2, with 14 bases aligning to TRBD2. The DNA of the CDR3 is TGTGCCAGCTCCCGTTCAACCGGGACTAGCGGGAGTGGAAACACCGGGGAGCTGTTTTTT. As protein: CASSRSTGTSGSGNTGELFF.